This T cell receptor (beta chain) was observed in a study of patients and donors after allogeneic stem cell transplantation. TCRdb reprocessed the RT-PCR reads with MiXCR, giving one entry per CDR3 protein. The sample includes approximately 410,000 distinct CDR3 sequences, approximately 16% of them seen just once. Sequencing input: blood, either unsorted or a sorted T cell fraction (not recorded which). The source of this sequence is a human donor who was either an allogeneic HSCT recipient or a stem cell or donor lymphocyte infusion donor (not recorded which). It is not recorded whose cells these are; they may come from a transplant donor.

The CDR3 nucleotides are TGCAGCGTTGGGGGGTGGAATCAGCCCCAGCATTTT. This codes for CSVGGWNQPQHF. The chain carries TRBV29-1 and TRBJ1-5; TRBD1 might be the D (5 bases). V was shortened by 4 bases and J by 4 bases, with 8 bases between the two germline ends. The CDR3 has 12 amino acids. Germline V gene lookup returns CDR1 SQVTM and CDR2 ANQGSEA.